A single sample is the source of the 4 T cell receptor beta chains below, sequenced in a study of blood T cells in healthy people across ages. A second about 7 to 12 cycle PCR used barcoded and J-beta primers. A single record per CDR3 protein comes from TCRdb applying MiXCR to the 5' RACE reads. The sample has roughly 700,000 distinct CDR3 sequences, approximately 50% seen once. Sequenced: blood. These receptors all come from a woman aged 55-69 years in good health.

The table lists this clonotype with a few counts. The DNA of the CDR3 is TGTGCCAGCAGTCAACAGGGTGGAGCGGTCGAGCAGTACTTC. Translation: CASSQQGGAVEQYF. The chain joins TRBV6-6 to TRBJ2-7, with D perhaps matching TRBD1 (6 bases). The V end was cut by 5 bases, the J end by 6 bases, with 17 bases between. Germline V lookup: CDR1 MNHNY, CDR2 SVGAGI (reference sequence). The CDR3 runs 14 residues.

A single count supports this clonotype. The V call is TRBV7-8, the J call TRBJ2-7, with 9 bases identical to TRBD2. CDR3 length: 16 amino acids. Looked up from germline, CDR1 is SGHVS and CDR2 is FQNEAQ. The V segment lost 8 bases and the J segment 7 bases; nucleotides outside the gene matches: 18. CDR3 nucleotides: TGTGCCAGCGCGATTCCGGGGGCTAGCGGGAAGGATGAGCAGTACTTC. Residues: CASAIPGASGKDEQYF. Drawing the rest from reference TRBV7-8 and TRBJ2-7, the complete variable domain is GAGVSQSPRYKVAKRGQDVALRCDPISGHVSLFWYQQALGQGPEFLTYFQNEAQLDKSGLPSDRFFAERPEGSVSTLKIQRTQQEDSAVYLCASAIPGASGKDEQYFGPGTRLTVT.

The V and J genes are TRBV18 and TRBJ2-7; D might be TRBD1 or TRBD2, each matching 5 bases. Germline loops: CDR1 KGHSH, CDR2 LQKENI. The length of the CDR3 is 15 residues. The germline V and J ends were trimmed by 6 bases and 3 bases, with 18 bases remaining between them. The CDR3 coding sequence is TGTGCCAGCTCTCTCACTACCGGGACGAACTACGAGCAGTACTTC. Translated, it gives CASSLTTGTNYEQYF.

This clonotype was seen a handful of times. J is TRBJ2-6 and V is TRBV4-2; D is unresolved. The length of the CDR3 is 16 residues. The germline V and J ends were trimmed by 3 bases and 0 bases, with 9 bases remaining between them. Germline CDR1 LGHNA, CDR2 YNFKEQ. In DNA form, the CDR3 reads TGTGCCAGCAGCCACGCCAGCTCCTCTGGGGCCAACGTCCTGACTTTC. Its protein product is CASSHASSSGANVLTF.